This T cell receptor beta chain was profiled in a study of regulatory T cells in long-lasting Graves disease. The CDR3 contains 13 residues. In germline, CDR1 is GTSNPN, CDR2 SVGIG (reference sequence). With 4 bases removed from V and 6 bases from J, the gap between germline ends came to 15 bases. This clonotype was counted only a few times. The TCR beta library used iRepertoire HTBI primers with Arm-PCR amplification of CDR3. TCRdb processed the multiplex PCR reads anew with MiXCR; each CDR3 protein has one entry. Altogether 530,000 or so distinct CDR3 sequences are present, about 16% being singletons, with the ten largest covering more than 10%. Time point meaning: newly diagnosed GD, antithyroid drugs for less than 3 months. PBMC RNA served as the TCR library source. The sample also formed part of further work on T cells in Graves' hyperthyroidism and ophthalmopathy.

This clonotype originated in a man between 18 and 29 years old with Graves disease. Material: peripheral blood mononuclear cells (PBMCs), obtained at new diagnosis, from a patient treated with antithyroid drugs. This chain uses TRBV30 with TRBJ1-1, with unresolved D. The CDR3 loop reads CAWNVRVGSEAFF. The CDR3 coding sequence is TGTGCCTGGAATGTTCGGGTGGGCTCTGAAGCTTTCTTT.